This TCR beta chain was observed in a study of molecular identifiers for immune sequencing clone quantification. General study findings and limits: Spiked Jurkat TCR RNA from one cell was reportedly detectable among about 1 million naive cells.

The sample holds many counts of this clonotype. Antigen specificity is unknown. Naive CD8 T cells underwent sorting with the CD8+CD4-CCR7+CD45RA+ definition. Trimming removed 10 bases from V and 3 bases from J; junction bases left unmatched: 7. CDR3 length: 13 amino acids. The V gene's germline CDR1 is MDHEN and CDR2 SYDVKM. With listed TCR primers and previously described methods, bulk TCR libraries were prepared. TCRdb reprocessed the PCR reads via MiXCR and lists one record per CDR3 protein. Here the sample spans approximately 670,000 distinct CDR3 sequences, 15% to 20% being singletons. The receptor's source is a human donor in good health. Some libraries in this study had Jurkat cell RNA spiked in. Input material: naive CD8+ T cells from blood, with Jurkat cell RNA spiked in. The subset was: FACS-sorted CD8+CD4-CCR7+CD45RA+ naive T cells. This rearrangement joins TRBV28 to TRBJ2-3; 7 bases are a match to TRBD2. CDR3 sequence: CATSPGGTDTQYF. The CDR3 DNA is TGTGCCACCAGCCCGGGAGGTACAGATACGCAGTATTTT. The variable domain in full, completed from reference TRBV28 and TRBJ2-3, reads DVKVTQSSRYLVKRTGEKVFLECVQDMDHENMFWYRQDPGLGLRLIYFSYDVKMKEKGDIPEGYSVSREKKERFSLILESASTNQTSMYLCATSPGGTDTQYFGPGTRLTVL.